This TCR beta chain is drawn from a study of regulatory T cells in long-lasting Graves disease. Study overall: Patients met the persistent Graves' disease definition after over 5 years of antithyroid drugs with positive TSH receptor antibodies. Study-wide findings and caveats: In persistent patients, shared public clonotypes (around 2,600) outnumbered those in new patients (about 1,000). When disease was persistent, TRBV28, TRBJ1-2 and TRBJ2-5 were the favored segments.

Trimming removed 8 bases from V and 1 base from J, with 11 bases in between. The length of the CDR3 is 13 residues. The germline V gene encodes CDR1 SGHTA and CDR2 FQGTGA. The time point was: persistent/refractory GD, antithyroid drugs over 5 years with positive TRAb. PBMCs provided the RNA from which the TCR library was made. Patients met American Thyroid Association criteria for Graves' disease. Libraries of TCR beta came from iRepertoire HTBI primers plus Arm-PCR of CDR3 regions. From the multiplex PCR reads, TCRdb called clonotypes with MiXCR, one entry per CDR3 protein. This table has some 470,000 distinct CDR3 sequences, approximately 21% appearing once. This clonotype occurred many times. Its target is not known.

The specimen comprised peripheral blood mononuclear cells (PBMCs), sampled when the disease was refractory, from a patient treated with antithyroid drugs. The clonotype was recovered from a female donor with Graves disease. The chain recombines TRBV7-3 with TRBJ1-1, with D possibly matching TRBD1 (5 bases). CDR3 bases: TGTGCCAGCTCCGGGGCCCCGAACACTGAAGCTTTCTTT. Protein sequence: CASSGAPNTEAFF.